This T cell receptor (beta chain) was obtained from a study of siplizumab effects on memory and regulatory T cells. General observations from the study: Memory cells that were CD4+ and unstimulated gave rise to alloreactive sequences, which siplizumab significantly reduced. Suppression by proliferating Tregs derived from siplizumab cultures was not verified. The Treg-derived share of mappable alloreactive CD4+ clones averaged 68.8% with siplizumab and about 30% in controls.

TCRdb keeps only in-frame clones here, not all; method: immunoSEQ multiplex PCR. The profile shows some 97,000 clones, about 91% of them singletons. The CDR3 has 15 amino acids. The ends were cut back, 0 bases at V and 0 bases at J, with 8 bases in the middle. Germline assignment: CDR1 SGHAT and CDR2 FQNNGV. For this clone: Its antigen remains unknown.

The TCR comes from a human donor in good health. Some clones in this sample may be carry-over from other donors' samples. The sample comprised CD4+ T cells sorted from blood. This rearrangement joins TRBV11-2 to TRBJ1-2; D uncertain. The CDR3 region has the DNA TGTGCCAGCAGCTTAGAGGGATCTTCTAACTATGGCTACACCTTC. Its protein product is CASSLEGSSNYGYTF.